This T cell receptor beta chain was identified in a study of molecular identifiers for immune sequencing clone quantification. This clonotype has just a few counts. TCRdb re-called the PCR reads through MiXCR, storing one row per CDR3 protein. Of some 320,000 distinct CDR3 sequences listed, roughly 23% are singletons. The V gene lost 0 bases and the J gene lost 5 bases, with 13 bases spanning the gap. Per the germline V gene, CDR1 is MNHEY and CDR2 is SMNVEV (reference sequence). The CDR3 extends over 15 amino acids. Sorting was used to obtain naive CD8 T cells (CD8+CD4-CCR7+CD45RA+). The clonotype was recovered from a human donor in good health. Some libraries in this study had Jurkat cell RNA spiked in. The specimen sequenced was naive CD8+ T cells from blood, with Jurkat cell RNA spiked in. Subset meaning: FACS-sorted CD8+CD4-CCR7+CD45RA+ naive T cells. This chain joins TRBV27 and TRBJ2-5, with D hard to call. The CDR3 sequence is CASSLSGPTTETQYF. In DNA, the CDR3 is TGTGCCAGCAGTTTATCCGGACCCACCACGGAGACCCAGTACTTC.